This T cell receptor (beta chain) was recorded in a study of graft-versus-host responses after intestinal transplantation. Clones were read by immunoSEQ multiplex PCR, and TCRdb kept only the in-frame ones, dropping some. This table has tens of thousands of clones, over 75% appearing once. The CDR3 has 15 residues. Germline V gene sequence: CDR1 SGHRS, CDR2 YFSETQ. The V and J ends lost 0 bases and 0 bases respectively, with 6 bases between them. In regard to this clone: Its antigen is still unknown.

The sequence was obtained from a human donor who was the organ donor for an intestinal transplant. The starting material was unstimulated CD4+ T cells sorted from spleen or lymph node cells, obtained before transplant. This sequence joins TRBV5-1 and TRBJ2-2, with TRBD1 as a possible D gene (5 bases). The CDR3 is CASSLGGANTGELFF. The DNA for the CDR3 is TGCGCCAGCAGCTTGGGGGGCGCGAACACCGGGGAGCTGTTTTTT.